This is a list of T cell receptor beta chains from one sample in a study of control samples from healthy donors and cancer patients. Profiling relied on immunoSEQ multiplex PCR, and the TCRdb table lists in-frame clones only, not all of them. The sample lists some 150,000 clones; about 90% were seen once. Sequencing input: blood. The receptors were sampled from a man between 18 and 29 years old in good health. The CDR3 runs from the conserved cysteine through the conserved F or W. The D gene is left open where the match is weak. A row's size may be missing; if present it is once, few, many or a size class.

d_gene,j_gene,abundance,v_gene,CDR3nt,CDR3aa
.,TRBJ2-1,.,TRBV10-3,TGTGCCATCAGTGTACAGGACAATGAGCAGTTCTTC,CAISVQDNEQFF
TRBD1,TRBJ1-3,.,TRBV7-6,TGTGCCAGCAGCTTAACCCAGGGGGCCGGTGGAAACACCATATATTTT,CASSLTQGAGGNTIYF
.,TRBJ1-1,.,TRBV5-4,TGTGCCAGCAGCCCCCGCACTCCGAACACTGAAGCTTTCTTT,CASSPRTPNTEAFF
.,TRBJ1-3,.,TRBV7-9,TGTGCCAGCAGCCCCGGGGCCTTAAGCTCTGGAAACACCATATATTTT,CASSPGALSSGNTIYF
.,TRBJ1-5,.,TRBV10-3,TGTGCCATCAGTGAGGGCACAGGGCTTCAGCCCCAGCATTTT,CAISEGTGLQPQHF
.,TRBJ2-7,.,TRBV23-1,TGCGCCAGCAGTCAACGTTCGCAAGGGAGCTACGAGCAGTACTTC,CASSQRSQGSYEQYF
.,TRBJ1-1,.,TRBV11-2,TGTGCCAGCAGCAAAACTGGGGGAAGGGCTGAAGCTTTCTTT,CASSKTGGRAEAFF
.,TRBJ1-5,.,TRBV6-5,TGTGCCAGCAGTTACTCCGGGCTGGGTGGTCAGCCCCAGCATTTT,CASSYSGLGGQPQHF
TRBD1,TRBJ1-2,once,TRBV19,TGTGCCAGTAGTAGGACAGGGGACTATGGCTACACCTTC,CASSRTGDYGYTF
TRBD2,TRBJ2-5,many,TRBV4-3,TGCGCCAGCAGCCTTCTCACTAGCGCGGAGACCCAGTACTTC,CASSLLTSAETQYF
.,TRBJ2-2,.,TRBV4-2,TGTGCCAGCAGCCACGTGGGGGGCACGAACACCGGGGAGCTGTTTTTT,CASSHVGGTNTGELFF
.,TRBJ1-5,.,TRBV10-3,TGTGCCATCAGCACGGACGGCTATAGCAATCAGCCCCAGCATTTT,CAISTDGYSNQPQHF
TRBD2,TRBJ2-7,.,TRBV18,TGTGCCAGCTCACCGGGGGGGTCGAAAAGCTACGAGCAGTACTTC,CASSPGGSKSYEQYF
.,TRBJ2-7,.,TRBV10-3,TGTGCCATCAGTGAGTCTGCGTCTGCTGACCCCTACGAGCAGTACTTC,CAISESASADPYEQYF
TRBD2,TRBJ2-3,.,TRBV5-4,TGTGCCAGCAGCTCGGGACTAGCGGTTGCGACAGATACGCAGTATTTT,CASSSGLAVATDTQYF
.,TRBJ2-7,.,TRBV19,TGTGCCAGTAGTCTTCCTGGCTACGAGCAGTACTTC,CASSLPGYEQYF
.,TRBJ2-3,.,TRBV5-1,TGCGCCAGCAGCTCACGGACTGGGACAGATACGCAGTATTTT,CASSSRTGTDTQYF
TRBD1,TRBJ2-7,.,TRBV28,TGTGCCACCGGGAGAAGGACAGGGGGTAGTAAAATGGAGCAGTACTTC,CATGRRTGGSKMEQYF
TRBD1,TRBJ2-2,.,TRBV4-3,TGCGCCAGCAGCCAGAACCCGGGACAGCCCAACACCGGGGAGCTGTTTTTT,CASSQNPGQPNTGELFF
.,TRBJ1-1,.,TRBV7-6,TGTGCCAGCAGCTTAGGGGCACCCGACAACACTGAAGCTTTCTTT,CASSLGAPDNTEAFF
.,TRBJ1-4,.,TRBV6-5,TGTGCCAGCACCGGTAGGCGGAGTGAAAAACTGTTTTTT,CASTGRRSEKLFF
.,TRBJ1-2,.,TRBV19,TGTGCCAGTAGTACCGACGGGACTAACTATGGCTACACCTTC,CASSTDGTNYGYTF
TRBD1,TRBJ1-3,few,TRBV2,TGTGCCAGCAGCGCGGACAGGAGCTCTGGAAACACCATATATTTT,CASSADRSSGNTIYF
TRBD1,TRBJ1-2,.,TRBV11-2,TGTGCCAGCAGCTTAGGACAGGGTAGCTATGGCTACACCTTC,CASSLGQGSYGYTF
.,TRBJ2-5,.,TRBV11-2,TGTGCCAGCAGCTTAAGGAAAGAGACCCAGTACTTC,CASSLRKETQYF
TRBD1,TRBJ1-2,.,TRBV6-4,TGTGCCAGCAGTGACCAGGGGGCAGGAGGCTACACCTTC,CASSDQGAGGYTF
TRBD1,TRBJ2-1,.,TRBV5-1,TGCGCCAGCAGACAGGGGGTCATAAATGAGCAGTTCTTC,CASRQGVINEQFF
TRBD1,TRBJ1-4,.,TRBV5-6,TGTGCCAGCAGCACCCCGACAGGGTCTAATGAAAAACTGTTTTTT,CASSTPTGSNEKLFF
.,TRBJ2-2,once,TRBV19,TGTGCCAGTAGTAGTTTATGGGGGATGGACGGGGAGCTGTTTTTT,CASSSLWGMDGELFF
TRBD1,TRBJ1-6,few,TRBV3-1/TRBV3-2,TGTGCCAGCAGCCAAGATCCGGCTGCAGGGGGGCGCCTGGATTCACCCCTCCACTTT,CASSQDPAAGGRLDSPLHF
.,TRBJ1-1,.,TRBV3-1/TRBV3-2,TGTGCCAGCAGCCAAGCTTTAGAGAACACTGAAGCTTTCTTT,CASSQALENTEAFF
.,TRBJ1-6,.,TRBV6-1,TGTGCCAGCAGTGAAGAGCAGGCGGGGGGGCTATCACCCCTCCACTTT,CASSEEQAGGLSPLHF
.,TRBJ1-4,.,TRBV29-1,TGCAGCGTTGAAACACGGGGGGTGGATGAAAAACTGTTTTTT,CSVETRGVDEKLFF
TRBD1,TRBJ2-7,.,TRBV6-4,TGTGCCAGCAGCGTCAATCCGGGACAGGGGTACGAGCAGTACTTC,CASSVNPGQGYEQYF
.,TRBJ2-5,.,TRBV25-1,TGTGCCAGCAGTGAATACGGGGAAGAAGAGACCCAGTACTTC,CASSEYGEEETQYF
TRBD2,TRBJ2-3,few,TRBV9,TGTGCCAGCGGGGAGGGAGACACAGATACGCAGTATTTT,CASGEGDTDTQYF
.,TRBJ2-2,.,TRBV2,TGTGCCAGCAGGGCTCTAGCCCCGAGCACCGGGGAGCTGTTTTTT,CASRALAPSTGELFF
TRBD1,TRBJ1-6,.,TRBV14,TGTGCCAGCAGCCAAGGGACAGGGGCATATACACCCCTCCACTTT,CASSQGTGAYTPLHF
TRBD1,TRBJ2-5,.,TRBV15,TGTGCCACCAGCAGAAAGGGACAGGGGATGGAGACCCAGTACTTC,CATSRKGQGMETQYF
.,TRBJ1-2,.,TRBV10-3,TGTGCCATCAGGGAGGGCCTTGGGCTCTATGATGGCTACACCTTC,CAIREGLGLYDGYTF
TRBD1,TRBJ1-5,.,TRBV27,TGTGCCAGCAGCTCAAACTGGGACAGGGCGTATCAGCCCCAGCATTTT,CASSSNWDRAYQPQHF
TRBD1,TRBJ2-5,once,TRBV12-5,TGTGCTAGTGGTCTCGGACAGGGTGGCCGCGAGACCCAGTACTTC,CASGLGQGGRETQYF
TRBD1,TRBJ1-5,.,TRBV7-9,TGTGCCAGCAGCTTTGGACAGGGGAGGGTGTCGGGCAATCAGCCCCAGCATTTT,CASSFGQGRVSGNQPQHF
TRBD1,TRBJ1-1,.,TRBV7-8,TGTGCCAGCAGCTCCGGAATTACAGGGGGCGCGAGGACTGAAGCTTTCTTT,CASSSGITGGARTEAFF
.,TRBJ1-2,.,TRBV29-1,TGCAGCGTCCCGACAGGATCTGGGTATGGCTACACCTTC,CSVPTGSGYGYTF
.,TRBJ1-2,.,TRBV6-1,TGTGCCAGCAGCCCCACGACGGAGTATGGCTACACCTTC,CASSPTTEYGYTF
.,TRBJ2-5,.,TRBV15,TGTGCCACCAGCAACGACAGGTTAGAGACCCAGTACTTC,CATSNDRLETQYF
TRBD1,TRBJ1-3,.,TRBV19,TGTGCCAGTAGTCAACCGGGACAGGGGGCCATATATTTT,CASSQPGQGAIYF